The T cell receptor beta chain described here comes from a study of blood T cell repertoires in COVID-19. Authors' methods: Estimated nucleated cell counts came from reference gene primer amplification. Sequencing used immunoSEQ multiplex PCR; TCRdb keeps in-frame clones, though not all of them. V and J calls and clone size are copied from that table; D and trimming were computed from the DNA. The sample has 120,000 to 150,000 clones; around 90% are singletons. Germline assignment: CDR1 SGHAT and CDR2 FQNNGV. Trimming left V 5 bases short and J 9 bases short, with 20 bases between. The CDR3 has 14 residues.

The TCR originated in an elderly woman with acute or convalescent COVID-19. The chain recombines TRBV11-2 with TRBJ2-7; weak D call: TRBD2 (8 bases). The specimen was peripheral blood. The CDR3 coding sequence is TGTGCCAGCAGCCCGGACAGGCCGGGACTAGTGCAGTACTTC. This gives the protein CASSPDRPGLVQYF.